The source of this TCR beta chain is a study of blood T cells in healthy people across ages. Looking at the study overall: The capture of about one barcoded beta molecule per two T cells was achieved by template switching. Findings of the study overall: Possibly, changes in expanded clonotypes were confounded because donor CMV status was unknown. Estimates of total diversity, which came from one million sequenced T cells, were considered to be underestimates.

In regard to this clonotype: The antigen is not known.

PCR was performed a second time for 7 to 11 cycles using a sample-barcoded 5' primer and a J-beta primer mix. Tags on each cDNA molecule came from a template-switch adaptor with 12 random nucleotides. One entry per CDR3 protein results from TCRdb running MiXCR on the 5' RACE reads. The sample yields roughly 830,000 distinct CDR3 sequences, 62% seen once. V lost 3 bases, J lost 3 bases, and 8 bases lay in between. CDR1 LGHNT and CDR2 FRNRAP come from the germline V gene. This CDR3 has 13 amino acids. The sample taken for sequencing was blood. The clonotype comes from a man in his thirties or forties in good health. The V and J genes are TRBV12-5 and TRBJ2-5; D gene uncertain. The CDR3, as DNA: TGTGCTAGTGGTTTAGCCATCGAAGAGACCCAGTACTTC. Translating gives CASGLAIEETQYF.